This TCR beta chain was obtained from a study of neoadjuvant anti-PD-1 for oral cavity cancer. Study-level background: Patients without progression got a fourth dose around day 43. General observations from the study: TCR analyses covered only three patients per response group.

Germline V gene lookup returns CDR1 MNHNY and CDR2 SVGAGI (reference sequence). This CDR3 is 15 amino acids long. V lost 2 bases and J lost 7, with 14 bases in between. Cohort: HPV-negative, locally advanced oral cavity squamous cell carcinoma patients. Tumor libraries mostly used about 4.8 ug genomic DNA, two replicates each. TCRdb keeps only in-frame clones here, not all; method: immunoSEQ multiplex PCR. The repertoire holds about 8,300 clones, with roughly 50% as singletons. As to this clone: Its target is not known.

The chain couples TRBV6-6 to TRBJ2-2; no firm D call. The material sequenced was tumor tissue, taken before nivolumab (anti-PD-1) treatment. The receptor's source is a person between 40 and 85 years old with oral cavity squamous cell carcinoma. The CDR3 sequence: CASSYERWNGGELFF. The CDR3 coding sequence is TGTGCCAGCAGTTACGAGCGTTGGAATGGCGGGGAGCTGTTTTTT.